The rows below give T cell receptor beta chains drawn from one sample of a study of T cells in Graves' hyperthyroidism and ophthalmopathy. TCRdb re-called the multiplex PCR reads through MiXCR, storing one row per CDR3 protein. This sample has more than 350,000 distinct CDR3 sequences, with 15% found just once. Sequencing was done on a sample of blood. The receptors originated from a woman aged 25 to 39 with Graves' hyperthyroidism. CDR3s include the opening cysteine and the closing phenylalanine or tryptophan. A D gene is named only where the DNA matches it firmly. The listing skips clone size in some rows; elsewhere it reads once, few, many or a size class.

d_call,j_call,v_call,clone_size,cdr3_aa,cdr3_nt
NA,TRBJ2-7,TRBV20-1,NA,CSARLGIYEQYF,TGCAGTGCTAGACTAGGAATATACGAGCAGTACTTC
TRBD1,TRBJ2-7,TRBV19,NA,CASSIGTGPYEQYF,TGTGCCAGTAGTATCGGGACAGGCCCCTACGAGCAGTACTTC
NA,TRBJ1-2,TRBV30,many,CAWIKAGVKISYTF,TGTGCCTGGATCAAGGCAGGGGTGAAAATTAGCTACACCTTC
TRBD2,TRBJ2-1,TRBV5-1,NA,CASSLVPRESLDEQFF,TGCGCCAGCAGCTTGGTTCCGCGGGAGAGTTTGGATGAGCAGTTCTTC
TRBD2,TRBJ2-2,TRBV7-8,few,CASSWTTSGGNTGELFF,TGTGCCAGCAGCTGGACGACTAGCGGGGGGAACACCGGGGAGCTGTTTTTT
NA,TRBJ1-1,TRBV18,many,CASSPGLLNTEAFF,TGTGCCAGCTCACCGGGCCTTTTGAACACTGAAGCTTTCTTT
NA,TRBJ1-5,TRBV28,many,CASSHRTENQPQHF,TGTGCCAGCTCCCACCGCACGGAAAATCAGCCCCAGCATTTT
NA,TRBJ2-2,TRBV7-9,few,CASSPGPDTGELFF,TGTGCCAGCAGCCCCGGGCCGGACACCGGGGAGCTGTTTTTT
TRBD2,TRBJ2-7,TRBV6-5,NA,CASSYSASGNYEQYF,TGTGCCAGCAGTTACTCGGCTAGCGGGAACTACGAGCAGTACTTC
NA,TRBJ1-4,TRBV27,NA,CATGSRQDEKLFF,TGTGCCACCGGTAGCAGGCAGGATGAAAAACTGTTTTTT
NA,TRBJ2-7,TRBV4-1,few,CASSQELPYEQYF,TGCGCCAGCAGCCAAGAATTACCCTACGAGCAGTACTTC
NA,TRBJ2-1,TRBV18,few,CASSLSAGYNEQFF,TGTGCCAGCTCACTCTCGGCGGGTTACAATGAGCAGTTCTTC
NA,TRBJ1-1,TRBV20-1,NA,CSARVKGTLHTEAFF,TGCAGTGCTAGAGTCAAAGGGACTTTACACACTGAAGCTTTCTTT
NA,TRBJ2-1,TRBV30,many,CAWSVPPPRIPPPQFF,TGTGCCTGGAGTGTACCCCCCCCTAGGATCCCCCCCCCGCAGTTCTTC
NA,TRBJ1-3,TRBV6-2/TRBV6-3,few,CASSSNIGSGNTIYF,TGTGCCAGCAGTTCTAACATAGGCTCTGGAAACACCATATATTTT
NA,TRBJ2-3,TRBV2,many,CASSGTIVPDTQYF,TGTGCCAGCAGTGGGACGATTGTCCCAGATACGCAGTATTTT
TRBD2,TRBJ2-3,TRBV11-2,many,CASSLRASGSVSTDTQYF,TGTGCCAGCAGCCTTCGGGCTAGCGGGAGTGTTTCAACAGATACGCAGTATTTT
TRBD2,TRBJ2-7,TRBV3-1,many,CASSPDLPGLAGRYEQYF,TGTGCCAGCAGCCCGGACCTACCCGGACTAGCGGGTCGGTACGAGCAGTACTTC
NA,TRBJ2-1,TRBV5-1,NA,CASRFDTTLRGEQFF,TGCGCCAGCAGATTCGACACTACACTTAGGGGTGAGCAGTTCTTC
TRBD1,TRBJ1-5,TRBV15,few,CATSRAGQGSNQPQHF,TGTGCCACCAGCAGGGCCGGACAGGGTAGCAATCAGCCCCAGCATTTT
NA,TRBJ1-2,TRBV28,many,CASRPGTAARGYTF,TGTGCCAGCAGACCCGGGACGGCTGCTAGAGGCTACACCTTC
TRBD2,TRBJ2-1,TRBV20-1,few,CSARDGTSGSPYNEQFF,TGCAGTGCTAGAGACGGGACTAGCGGGAGTCCCTACAATGAGCAGTTCTTC
NA,TRBJ2-5,TRBV4-1,few,CASSQPRMGETQYF,TGCGCCAGCAGCCAGCCCCGGATGGGAGAGACCCAGTACTTC
TRBD2,TRBJ2-3,TRBV2,NA,CASSDLGLAFTDTQYF,TGTGCCAGCAGTGATTTGGGACTAGCGTTCACAGATACGCAGTATTTT
NA,TRBJ1-1,TRBV20-1,many,CSAATGTSNTEAFF,TGCAGTGCTGCGACCGGGACCTCGAACACTGAAGCTTTCTTT
NA,TRBJ1-1,TRBV2,many,CASSYISLNTEAFF,TGTGCCAGCAGTTATATCAGTTTGAACACTGAAGCTTTCTTT
NA,TRBJ1-3,TRBV7-8,NA,CASSPTGNTIYF,TGTGCCAGCAGCCCCACTGGAAACACCATATATTTT
TRBD2,TRBJ2-1,TRBV29-1,NA,CSVSGSSGRAVSVEQFF,TGCAGCGTCTCAGGGTCTAGCGGGAGGGCCGTTTCTGTTGAGCAGTTCTTC
TRBD1,TRBJ2-2,TRBV6-2/TRBV6-3,many,CASSYETGGSNTGELFF,TGTGCCAGCAGTTACGAGACAGGGGGATCGAACACCGGGGAGCTGTTTTTT
NA,TRBJ2-7,TRBV5-1,many,CASSSLTGVLWEQYF,TGCGCCAGCAGCTCGCTGACAGGAGTCCTCTGGGAGCAGTACTTC
TRBD2,TRBJ2-7,TRBV29-1,NA,CSVVSGIHEQYF,TGCAGCGTCGTTAGCGGGATCCACGAGCAGTACTTC
TRBD2,TRBJ2-1,TRBV9,few,CASSVLAVSYNEQFF,TGTGCCAGCAGCGTACTAGCGGTCTCCTACAATGAGCAGTTCTTC
NA,TRBJ1-2,TRBV19,NA,CASSIVSDVRGKGGYTF,TGTGCCAGTAGTATCGTCTCGGACGTCCGGGGCAAGGGGGGCTACACCTTC
TRBD1,TRBJ2-3,TRBV27,many,CASSLTGWGDTQYF,TGTGCCAGCAGTTTGACAGGGTGGGGAGATACGCAGTATTTT
NA,TRBJ2-1,TRBV9,NA,CASSVEPERSYNEQFF,TGTGCCAGCAGCGTAGAACCGGAGCGCTCCTACAATGAGCAGTTCTTC
NA,TRBJ1-1,TRBV6-1,NA,CASRGVNTEAFF,TGTGCCAGCAGAGGGGTGAACACTGAAGCTTTCTTT
NA,TRBJ2-2,TRBV9,many,CASGIAPNTGELFF,TGTGCCAGCGGGATAGCGCCGAACACCGGGGAGCTGTTTTTT
TRBD1,TRBJ1-5,TRBV12-3/TRBV12-4,many,CASSWTGAGRNQPQHF,TGTGCCAGCAGTTGGACAGGGGCAGGGCGCAATCAGCCCCAGCATTTT
NA,TRBJ2-7,TRBV12-3/TRBV12-4,many,CASRKEGYEQYF,TGTGCCAGCAGGAAGGAGGGCTACGAGCAGTACTTC
TRBD1,TRBJ1-1,TRBV5-6,few,CASSITRLDRAPAAFF,TGTGCCAGCAGCATAACCCGGCTAGACAGGGCCCCGGCGGCTTTCTTT
NA,TRBJ1-2,TRBV7-9,few,CASSLEAANYGYTF,TGTGCCAGCAGCTTAGAGGCAGCTAACTATGGCTACACCTTC